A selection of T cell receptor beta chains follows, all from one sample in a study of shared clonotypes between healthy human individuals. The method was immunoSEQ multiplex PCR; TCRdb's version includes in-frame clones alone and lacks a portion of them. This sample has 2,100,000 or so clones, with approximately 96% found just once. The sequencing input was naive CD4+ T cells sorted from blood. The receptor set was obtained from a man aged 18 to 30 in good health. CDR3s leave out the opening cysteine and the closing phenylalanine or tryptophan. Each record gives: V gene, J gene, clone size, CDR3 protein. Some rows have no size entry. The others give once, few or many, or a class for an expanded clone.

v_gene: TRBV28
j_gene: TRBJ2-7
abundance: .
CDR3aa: ASSLYEGAGEQY

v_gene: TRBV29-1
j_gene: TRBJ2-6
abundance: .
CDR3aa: SVHPAGGSSGANVLT

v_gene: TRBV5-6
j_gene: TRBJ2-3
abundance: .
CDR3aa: ASSLTGGSTDTQY

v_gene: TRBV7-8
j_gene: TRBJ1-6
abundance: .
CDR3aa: ASSSLAMDGTGWVKGSPLH

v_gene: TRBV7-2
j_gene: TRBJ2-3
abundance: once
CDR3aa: ASSLLPGSSGRWDTQY

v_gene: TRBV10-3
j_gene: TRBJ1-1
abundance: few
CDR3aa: AISESALTEAF

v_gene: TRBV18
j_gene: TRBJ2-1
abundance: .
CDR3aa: ASSPWDKNNEQF

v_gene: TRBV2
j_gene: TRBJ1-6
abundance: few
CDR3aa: ASSVGYNSPLH

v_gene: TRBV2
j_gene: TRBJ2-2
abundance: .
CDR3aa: ASSALVNTGELF

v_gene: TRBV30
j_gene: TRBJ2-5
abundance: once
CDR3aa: AWSGGETQY

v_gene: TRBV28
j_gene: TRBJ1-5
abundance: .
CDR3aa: ASSKDSLYSNQPQH

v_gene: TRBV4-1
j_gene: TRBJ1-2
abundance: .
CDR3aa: ASSQGEDSGYT

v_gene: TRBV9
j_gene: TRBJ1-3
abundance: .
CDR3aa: ASSASTAGNTIY